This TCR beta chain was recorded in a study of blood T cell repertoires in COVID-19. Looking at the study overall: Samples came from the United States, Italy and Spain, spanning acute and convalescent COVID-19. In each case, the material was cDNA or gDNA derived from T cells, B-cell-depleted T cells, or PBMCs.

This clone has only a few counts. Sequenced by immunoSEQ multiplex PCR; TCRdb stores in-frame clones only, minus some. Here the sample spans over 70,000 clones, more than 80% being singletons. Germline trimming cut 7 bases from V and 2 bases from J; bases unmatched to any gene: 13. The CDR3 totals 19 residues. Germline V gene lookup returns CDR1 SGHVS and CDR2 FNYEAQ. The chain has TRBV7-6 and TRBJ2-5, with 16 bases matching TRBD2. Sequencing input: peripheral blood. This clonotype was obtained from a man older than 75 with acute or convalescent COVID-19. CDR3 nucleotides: TGTGCCAGCACCCAGAGGGGACTAGCGGGAGGGACACTACAAGAGACCCAGTACTTC. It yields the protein CASTQRGLAGGTLQETQYF.